This record covers a single T cell receptor beta chain. This record belongs to a study of blood T cell repertoires in COVID-19. The overall study: Material from acute and convalescent COVID-19 was sourced from the United States, Italy and Spain. From T cells, B-cell-depleted T cells, or PBMCs came the material, which was cDNA or gDNA.

V lost 0 bases, J lost 8 bases, and 14 bases lay in between. The CDR3 has 14 residues. From germline, CDR1 is SGDLS and CDR2 YYNGEE. In the authors' methods: Using reference gene primer amplification, nucleated cell counts were estimated. TCRdb's table, derived via immunoSEQ multiplex PCR, lists solely in-frame clones and lacks some. That table is the source of V, J and clone size, and D and trimming were worked out from the DNA. The sample holds about 90,000 clones, 90% seen once. The chain combines TRBV9 with TRBJ1-2, with TRBD1 as a possible D gene (5 bases). The origin of this receptor is a man in his fifties with acute or convalescent COVID-19. Sequencing was performed on peripheral blood. The CDR3 DNA sequence: TGTGCCAGCAGCGTAGTTTCCACAGGTCAAGGCTACACCTTC. Translation gives CASSVVSTGQGYTF.